This T cell receptor (beta chain) was captured by sequencing in a study of T cells in tumors after PD-1 blockade. For the study at large: A subset received ongoing vismodegib 150 mg daily alongside anti-PD-1 therapy.

V was shortened by 5 bases and J by 6 bases, with 17 bases between the two germline ends. Germline CDR1 is LNHDA and CDR2 is SQIVND (reference sequence). The CDR3 covers 15 residues. Only in-frame clones appear in the TCRdb table, and some are missing; sequencing was by immunoSEQ multiplex PCR. Of under 6,500 clones detected, about four fifths appear once; the ten largest clones hold less than 50%. The sequence was obtained from a human donor with advanced basal cell or squamous cell carcinoma (not recorded which). J is TRBJ1-5 and V is TRBV19; a possible D gene is TRBD1 (5 bases). Here the sequenced sample was PBMCs, taken after anti-PD-1 therapy. Here the CDR3 reads CASSPLFWDPQPQHF. The CDR3 nucleotides are TGTGCCAGTAGTCCCCTTTTTTGGGACCCTCAGCCCCAGCATTTT. The full variable domain, rest sourced from reference TRBV19 and TRBJ1-5, is DGGITQSPKYLFRKEGQNVTLSCEQNLNHDAMYWYRQDPGQGLRLIYYSQIVNDFQKGDIAEGYSVSREKKESFPLTVTSAQKNPTAFYLCASSPLFWDPQPQHFGDGTRLSIL.